The clone carrying this TCR beta chain appeared once. What it binds is not known. The PCR used 60 Vbeta and 13 Jbeta primers. Per the study methods: Later, roughly 86 million unique TCR beta chains were counted in an analysis, and roughly 11 million of them were shared. Assay used: immunoSEQ multiplex PCR; TCRdb lists only in-frame clones, some missing. V, J and clone size derive from that table, while D and trimming were established from the DNA sequence. The table shows 110,000 to 150,000 clones, with approximately 80% occurring only once. V gave up 4 bases and J gave up 6 bases, with 22 bases separating them. This CDR3 contains 16 residues. Per the germline V gene, CDR1 is MNHNS and CDR2 is SASEGT. These data come from a study of cytomegalovirus exposure and HLA in healthy donors. Study-wide results and caveats: Common viral pathogens seemed, in a later analysis, to connect with several of the most significant clusters. Generally TCR sequences proved uncommon, though certain public TCRs appeared in numerous donors. An assumption of roughly uniform sequencing depth across donors underlay the presence/absence analyses.

The origin of this receptor is a female donor in good health and CMV-seronegative. This rearrangement joins TRBV6-1 to TRBJ2-7; weak D call: TRBD1 (6 bases). The sequencing input was PBMCs. The CDR3 DNA reads as TGTGCCAGCAGTGCCCTCTCCTGGGAACCCAGGGGCGAGCAGTACTTC. Translation gives CASSALSWEPRGEQYF.